This T cell receptor beta chain was profiled in a study of T cells in Graves' hyperthyroidism and ophthalmopathy. This clonotype was observed at least ten times. The germline V gene has CDR1 PRHDT and CDR2 FYEKMQ (reference sequence). V trimming: 1 base; J trimming: 5 bases; junction bases outside the gene matches: 2. The CDR3 length is 14 residues. TCR beta CDR3 regions were amplified from RNA. During a first-round RT-PCR of the TCR CDR3, the HTBI primer set was used. One entry per CDR3 protein, called by TCRdb with MiXCR from the multiplex PCR reads. The table records around 690,000 distinct CDR3 sequences, less than 25% of them present only once.

What was sequenced was blood. The chain uses TRBV13 and TRBJ2-1; 7 bases are a match to TRBD1. The receptor was isolated from a man aged 30-40 years with Graves' ophthalmopathy. CDR3 sequence: CASSLVTGDNEQFF. The CDR3 bases are TGTGCCAGCAGCTTAGTCACAGGGGACAATGAGCAGTTCTTC.